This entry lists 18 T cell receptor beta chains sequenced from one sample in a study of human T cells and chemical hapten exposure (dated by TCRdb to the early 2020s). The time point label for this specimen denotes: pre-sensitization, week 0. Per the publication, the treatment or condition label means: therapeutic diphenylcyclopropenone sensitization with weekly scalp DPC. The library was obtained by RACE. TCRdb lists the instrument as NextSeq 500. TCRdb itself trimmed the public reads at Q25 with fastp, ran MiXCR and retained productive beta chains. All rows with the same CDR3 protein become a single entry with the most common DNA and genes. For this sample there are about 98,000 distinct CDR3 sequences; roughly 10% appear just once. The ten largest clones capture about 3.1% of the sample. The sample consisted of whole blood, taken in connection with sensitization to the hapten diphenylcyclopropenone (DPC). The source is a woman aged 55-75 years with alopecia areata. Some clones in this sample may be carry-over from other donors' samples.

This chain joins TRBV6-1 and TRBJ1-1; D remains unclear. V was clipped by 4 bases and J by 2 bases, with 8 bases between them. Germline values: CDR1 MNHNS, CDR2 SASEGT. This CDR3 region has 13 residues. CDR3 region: CASSVVVNTEAFF. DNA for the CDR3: TGTGCCAGCAGTGTCGTGGTTAACACTGAAGCTTTCTTT.

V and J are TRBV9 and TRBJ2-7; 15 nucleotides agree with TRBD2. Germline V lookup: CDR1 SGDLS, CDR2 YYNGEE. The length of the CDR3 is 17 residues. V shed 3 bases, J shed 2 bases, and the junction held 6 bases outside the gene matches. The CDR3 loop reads CASSDGTSGGLPYEQYF. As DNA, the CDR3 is TGTGCCAGCAGCGACGGGACTAGCGGGGGGTTACCCTACGAGCAGTACTTC.

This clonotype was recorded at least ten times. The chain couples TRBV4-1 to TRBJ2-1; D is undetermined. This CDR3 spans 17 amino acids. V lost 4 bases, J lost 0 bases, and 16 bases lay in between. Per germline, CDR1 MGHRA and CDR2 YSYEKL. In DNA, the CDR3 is TGCGCCAGCAGCCCCTCAACGGTGTTTAGCTCCTACAATGAGCAGTTCTTC. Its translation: CASSPSTVFSSYNEQFF.

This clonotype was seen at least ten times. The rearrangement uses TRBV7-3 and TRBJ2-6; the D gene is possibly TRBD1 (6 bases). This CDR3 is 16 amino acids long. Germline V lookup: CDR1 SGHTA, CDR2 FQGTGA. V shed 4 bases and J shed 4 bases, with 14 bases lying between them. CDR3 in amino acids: CASSSHTGTGANVLTF. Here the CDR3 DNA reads TGTGCCAGCAGCTCGCACACAGGGACGGGGGCCAACGTCCTGACTTTC.

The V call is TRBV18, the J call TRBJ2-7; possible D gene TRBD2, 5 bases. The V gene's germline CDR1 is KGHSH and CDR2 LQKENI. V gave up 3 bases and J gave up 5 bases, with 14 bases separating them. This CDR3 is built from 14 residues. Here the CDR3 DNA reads TGTGCCAGCTCACCGGGCCCTACGGGGAACGAGCAGTACTTC. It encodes CASSPGPTGNEQYF. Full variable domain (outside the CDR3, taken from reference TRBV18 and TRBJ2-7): NAGVMQNPRHLVRRRGQEARLRCSPMKGHSHVYWYRQLPEEGLKFMVYLQKENIIDESGMPKERFSAEFPKEGPSILRIQQVVRGDSAAYFCASSPGPTGNEQYFGPGTRLTVT.

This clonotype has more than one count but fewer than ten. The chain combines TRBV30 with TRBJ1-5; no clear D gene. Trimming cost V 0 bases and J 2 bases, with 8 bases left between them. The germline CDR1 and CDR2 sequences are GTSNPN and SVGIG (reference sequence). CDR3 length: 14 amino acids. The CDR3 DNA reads TGTGCCTGGAGTGTTGGTGGGGGCAATCAGCCCCAGCATTTT. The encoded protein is CAWSVGGGNQPQHF.

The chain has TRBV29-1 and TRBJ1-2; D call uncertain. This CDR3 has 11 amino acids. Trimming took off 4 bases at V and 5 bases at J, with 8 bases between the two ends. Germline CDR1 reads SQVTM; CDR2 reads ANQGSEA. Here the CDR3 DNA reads TGCAGCGTTGGTGGCGGGTATGGCTACACCTTC. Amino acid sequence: CSVGGGYGYTF.

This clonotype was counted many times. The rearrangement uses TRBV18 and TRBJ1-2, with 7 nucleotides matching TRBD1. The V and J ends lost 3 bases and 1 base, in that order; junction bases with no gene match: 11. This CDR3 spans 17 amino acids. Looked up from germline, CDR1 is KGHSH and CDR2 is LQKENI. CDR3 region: CASSPGTVTLSNYGYTF. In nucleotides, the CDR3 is TGTGCCAGCTCACCTGGGACAGTCACTTTAAGTAACTATGGCTACACCTTC.

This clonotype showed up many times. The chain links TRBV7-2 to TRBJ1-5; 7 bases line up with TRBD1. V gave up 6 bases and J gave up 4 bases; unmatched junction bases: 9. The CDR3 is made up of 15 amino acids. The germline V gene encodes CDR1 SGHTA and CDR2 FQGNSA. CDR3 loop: CASSSWGTVNQPQHF. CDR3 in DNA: TGTGCCAGCAGTTCTTGGGGGACAGTTAATCAGCCCCAGCATTTT.

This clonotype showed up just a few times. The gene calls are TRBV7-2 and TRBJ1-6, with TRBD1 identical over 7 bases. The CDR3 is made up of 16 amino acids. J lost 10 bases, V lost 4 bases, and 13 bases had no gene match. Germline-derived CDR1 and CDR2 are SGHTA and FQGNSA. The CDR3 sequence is CASSYQYRGQGSPLHF. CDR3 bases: TGTGCCAGCAGCTATCAATACAGGGGCCAAGGGTCACCCCTCCACTTT. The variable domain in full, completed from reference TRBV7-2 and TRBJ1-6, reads GAGVSQSPSNKVTEKGKDVELRCDPISGHTALYWYRQSLGQGLEFLIYFQGNSAPDKSGLPSDRFSAERTGGSVSTLTIQRTQQEDSAVYLCASSYQYRGQGSPLHFGNGTRLTVT.

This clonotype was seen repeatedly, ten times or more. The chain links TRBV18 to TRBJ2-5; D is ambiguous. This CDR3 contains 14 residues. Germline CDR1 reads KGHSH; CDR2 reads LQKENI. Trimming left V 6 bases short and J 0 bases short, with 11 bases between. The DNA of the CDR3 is TGTGCCAGCTCCGCACGGGCGAACCAAGAGACCCAGTACTTC. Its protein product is CASSARANQETQYF.

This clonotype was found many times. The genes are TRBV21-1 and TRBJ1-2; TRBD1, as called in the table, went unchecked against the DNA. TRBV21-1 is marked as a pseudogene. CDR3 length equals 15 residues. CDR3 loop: CASQAKGQGAYGYTF. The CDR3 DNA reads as TGTGCCAGCCAGGCTAAAGGACAGGGGGCGTATGGCTACACCTTC.

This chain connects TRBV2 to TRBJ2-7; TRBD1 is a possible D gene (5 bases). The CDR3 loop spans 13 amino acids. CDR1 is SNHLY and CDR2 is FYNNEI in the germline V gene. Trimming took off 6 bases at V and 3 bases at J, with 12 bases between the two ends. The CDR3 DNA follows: TGTGCCAGCAGAGGCAGGGAAAACTACGAGCAGTACTTC. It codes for CASRGRENYEQYF.

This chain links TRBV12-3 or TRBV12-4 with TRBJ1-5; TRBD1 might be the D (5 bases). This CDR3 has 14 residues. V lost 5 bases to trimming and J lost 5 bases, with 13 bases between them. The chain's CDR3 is CASSMEGPDQPQHF. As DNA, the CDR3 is TGTGCCAGCAGTATGGAGGGGCCGGATCAGCCCCAGCATTTT.

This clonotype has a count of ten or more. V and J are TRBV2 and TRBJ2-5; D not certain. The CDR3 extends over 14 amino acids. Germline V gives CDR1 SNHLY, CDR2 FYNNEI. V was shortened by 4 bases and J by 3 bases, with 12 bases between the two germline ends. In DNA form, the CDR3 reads TGTGCCAGCAGTGCGATGCGGTCGGAAGAGACCCAGTACTTC. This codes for CASSAMRSEETQYF.

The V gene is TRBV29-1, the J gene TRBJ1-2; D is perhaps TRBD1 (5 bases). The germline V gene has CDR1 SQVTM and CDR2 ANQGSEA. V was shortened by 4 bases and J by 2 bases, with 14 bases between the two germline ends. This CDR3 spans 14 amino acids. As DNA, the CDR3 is TGCAGCGTTGCCATGGGGGAGGCAAACTATGGCTACACCTTC. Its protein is CSVAMGEANYGYTF.

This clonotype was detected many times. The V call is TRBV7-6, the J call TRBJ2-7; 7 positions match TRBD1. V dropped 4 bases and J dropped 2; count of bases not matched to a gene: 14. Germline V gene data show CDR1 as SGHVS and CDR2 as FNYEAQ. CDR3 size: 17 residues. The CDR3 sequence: CASSYGPGQHSAYEQYF. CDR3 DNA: TGTGCCAGCAGCTACGGTCCGGGACAGCATAGCGCCTACGAGCAGTACTTC.

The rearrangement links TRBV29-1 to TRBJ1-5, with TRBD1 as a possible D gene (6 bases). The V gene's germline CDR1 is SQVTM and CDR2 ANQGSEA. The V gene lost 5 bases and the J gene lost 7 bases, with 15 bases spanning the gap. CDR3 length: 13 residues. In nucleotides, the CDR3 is TGCAGCGTTTCAACAGGGTTTAGGCAGCCCCAGCATTTT. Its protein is CSVSTGFRQPQHF.